The clone carrying this T cell receptor (beta chain) has more than one count but fewer than ten. The antigen remains undetermined. V gave up 8 bases and J gave up 2 bases, with 14 bases separating them. The CDR3 length is 14 residues. Per germline, CDR1 KGHSH and CDR2 LQKENI. This sample was taken from a study of blood T cells in healthy people across ages. The study's findings and limits: Researchers said unsorted PBMCs prevented a conclusive naive versus antigen-experienced comparison. Long-lived donors had more naive CD4+ cells and higher diversity than aged donors. Estimated diversity across one million T cells was deemed an underestimate.

Samples each yielded at least 5 micrograms of total RNA. Alongside a J-beta primer mix, a sample-barcoded 5' primer served in a second PCR lasting about 7 to 11 cycles. TCRdb re-analysed the 5' RACE reads in MiXCR, keeping a single row per CDR3 protein. This table has fewer than 1 million distinct CDR3 sequences, 40% to 50% appearing once. The sequenced sample consisted of blood. The receptor was derived from a man aged 55-75 years in good health. The chain carries TRBV18 and TRBJ2-3; D not certain. In nucleotides, the CDR3 is TGTGCCAGCGCCCCGTTACAGACCACAGATACGCAGTATTTT. This translates into CASAPLQTTDTQYF.